This T cell receptor (beta chain) emerged from a study of T cell repertoires in cytomegalovirus infection (dated by TCRdb to the late 2010s). Regarding the study in general: Donor HLA type was relevant to the analysis, as public TCR beta signatures indicated carriage of CMV infection together with the matching HLA type.

The CDR3 contains 15 residues, cysteine and phenylalanine counted. Just the 45-base CDR3 DNA is kept, in frame starting at base 1. Turning to this clonotype: The clone's antigen remains unknown. An end of the junction differs from the germline gene, which may be a read error.

The study at large found these results: The ex vivo response was dominated by HLA-C-restricted CMV-specific TCR beta clonotypes, which also provided the single most frequent clonotype in two of eight donors. In both this cohort and an independent cohort of several hundred donors, the cumulative frequency of public TCR beta family members distinguished carriers of CMV infection plus the relevant HLA type.

Sequenced using an Illumina HiSeq 1500. The public reads were run again by TCRdb, first through fastp at Q25 and then through MiXCR, and only productive beta chains were kept. Records with the same CDR3 protein are collapsed into one entry carrying the most frequent genes and DNA. In all, the sample holds 350,000 to 500,000 distinct CDR3 sequences, and about a third of those were seen once. The top ten clones comprise roughly an eighth of the sample. Sequencing input: PBMCs. The sequence joins TRBV12-3 or TRBV12-4 to TRBJ1-6; TRBD1 is possibly the D segment (5 matching bases). The source is a human donor in good health (CMV status not recorded). Some clones in this sample may be carry-over from other donors' samples. The CDR3 reads as follows: CASSLLGAANSPLHF. In nucleotide form, the sequence is TGTGCCAGCAGTTTACTCGGGGCAGCCAATTCTCCCCTCCACTTT.